This T cell receptor beta chain was profiled in a study of Tregs in tolerant kidney transplant recipients. Trimming at V came to 4 bases and at J to 0 bases, leaving 6 bases not matched to a gene. Germline CDR1 reads SGHDN; CDR2 reads FVKESK. The CDR3 is made up of 17 amino acids. After more than five days with irradiated graft donor PBMCs, CFSE-labeled recipient PBMCs were FACS-sorted. Profiled with immunoSEQ multiplex PCR; TCRdb holds only in-frame clones, not every one. The sample includes 15,000 to 17,000 clones, over 40% of them seen just once. To note about this clone: Its specificity is unknown.

This TCR came from a human patient who received a combined kidney and bone marrow transplant. The material was CD4+ T cells from blood cultured with allogeneic cells, obtained before the transplant. This sequence joins TRBV14 and TRBJ2-1; 10 bases are shared with TRBD2. CDR3 in DNA: TGTGCCAGCAGCCCCGCTAGCGGGGGAAGCTCCTACAATGAGCAGTTCTTC. It codes for CASSPASGGSSYNEQFF.